The clone carrying this T cell receptor (beta chain) was counted at least ten times. The time point here: persistent/refractory GD, antithyroid drugs over 5 years with positive TRAb. From PBMCs, RNA was extracted and then used to make the TCR library. The data derive from a study of regulatory T cells in long-lasting Graves disease. Study-level background: Those with persistent Graves' disease had received antithyroid drugs for over 5 years with positive TSH receptor antibodies.

In building TCR beta libraries, iRepertoire HTBI primers were used together with Arm-PCR of CDR3 regions. TCRdb processed the multiplex PCR reads anew with MiXCR; each CDR3 protein has one entry. Seen here are about 340,000 distinct CDR3 sequences, about 18% observed once, and the top ten hold over 25%. Germline CDR1 reads GTSNPN; CDR2 reads SVGIG (reference sequence). The CDR3 extends over 13 amino acids. V dropped 0 bases and J dropped 8 bases, with 13 bases sitting between them. This TCR came from a female donor with Graves disease. V and J are TRBV30 and TRBJ1-2; no definite D call. The sample was peripheral blood mononuclear cells (PBMCs), taken when the disease was refractory, from a patient treated with antithyroid drugs. The CDR3, as DNA: TGTGCCTGGAGTGTACAAGGATTTCGCGGCTACACCTTC. Its protein is CAWSVQGFRGYTF.